This T cell receptor (beta chain) was observed in a study of blood T cell repertoires in COVID-19. Ages ranged from about 18 to 100 years, with residence in approximately 25 US areas. Sequencing used immunoSEQ multiplex PCR; TCRdb keeps in-frame clones, though not all of them. The table includes hundreds of thousands of clones, about 83% detected once. In this sample, this clone turned up once. The CDR3 totals 13 residues. Germline CDR1 MGHDK, CDR2 SYGVNS. V was pared by 5 bases and J by 7 bases, with 6 bases of the junction left unmatched. The receptor comes from a woman between 45 and 60 years old who had been exposed to COVID-19. Sequenced sample: PBMCs or T cells enriched from blood (not recorded which). This sequence joins TRBV25-1 and TRBJ2-3, with 7 bases that match TRBD1. As DNA, the CDR3 is TGTGCCAGCAGTAGACAGGGCATAAATACGCAGTATTTT. Translation: CASSRQGINTQYF.